This paragraph reports one T cell receptor beta chain. The entry originates in a study of cytomegalovirus exposure and HLA in healthy donors. Background on the study: In terms of ancestry, the Caucasian-associated cluster contained roughly 80% of the 398 genotyped donors.

V gave up 5 bases and J gave up 6 bases; unmatched junction bases: 3. Per germline, CDR1 SNHLY and CDR2 FYNNEI. CDR3 length: 13 residues. A multiplex PCR was run with 60 Vbeta primers and 13 Jbeta primers. Repertoires were generated with immunoSEQ multiplex PCR, while TCRdb's copy carries only in-frame clones and drops some. The sample records more than 95,000 clones, around 77% being singletons. This chain joins TRBV2 and TRBJ2-2, with 7 bases identical to TRBD1. This receptor was taken from a middle-aged woman in good health and CMV-seropositive. The sample was PBMCs. CDR3 loop: CASSYQGAGELFF. In nucleotides, the CDR3 is TGTGCCAGCAGTTACCAGGGGGCCGGGGAGCTGTTTTTT.